This T cell receptor beta chain was observed in a study of response to subunit inactivated influenza vaccine. This clonotype turned up a few times. Its antigen is not identified. MiXCR, applied by TCRdb to the RT-PCR reads, yields one record per CDR3 protein. The sample has around 570,000 distinct CDR3 sequences, 6.5% to 8% seen once. The CDR3 covers 18 residues. Trimming removed 3 bases from V and 1 base from J, with 18 bases in between. General observations from the study: Seasonal influenza vaccination, on each occasion, was suggested by the authors to recruit few new T cells.

The rearrangement joins TRBV12-3 or TRBV12-4 to TRBJ2-2; D is undetermined. This sample comprised PBMCs from blood, obtained less than 30 months after vaccination. This TCR came from a man aged 45-69 years who received an inactivated influenza vaccine. CDR3 in DNA: TGTGCCAGCAGTTTTCGGGTACAGCCAGCAAAGAACACCGGGGAGCTGTTTTTT. Amino acids: CASSFRVQPAKNTGELFF.